The 15 T cell receptor beta chains reported below all come from one sample, sequenced in a study of T-cell memory formation after mild COVID-19. TCRdb independently ran MiXCR on the 5' RACE reads; one entry per CDR3 protein. Altogether more than 85,000 distinct CDR3 sequences are present, around 10% being singletons, with the ten largest covering approximately 40%. The specimen was PBMCs or a T cell subset sorted from them (not recorded which). Receptors originate from a man younger than 35 who had mild COVID-19 (a few samples of this study predate the infection). Cell type and time point are not known.

This clonotype was counted a few times. The rearrangement links TRBV4-1 to TRBJ1-5; 11 bases are a match to TRBD1. In germline, CDR1 is MGHRA, CDR2 YSYEKL. The CDR3 has 13 amino acids. V dropped 11 bases and J dropped 6; count of bases not matched to a gene: 6. The CDR3 DNA reads as TGCGCCTCCGGACAGGGGGCGGGTCAGCCCCAGCATTTT. Translating it yields CASGQGAGQPQHF.

There are a few counts of this clonotype. The chain joins TRBV6-2 or TRBV6-3 to TRBJ2-7, with 9 bases identical to TRBD2. The V gene end was trimmed by 8 bases and the J gene end by 2 bases; junction bases not matched to a gene: 7. The CDR3 totals 14 residues. Looked up from germline, CDR1 is MNHEY and CDR2 is SVGEGT. CDR3 coding DNA: TGTGCCAGCGCCGGACTAGCGATACCCTACGAGCAGTACGTC. Its translation: CASAGLAIPYEQYV.

This sequence joins TRBV15 and TRBJ2-2; D is perhaps TRBD1 (6 bases). From germline, CDR1 is LNHNV and CDR2 YYDKDF (reference sequence). Trimming pared 8 bases from V and 4 bases from J, leaving 14 bases between. CDR3 length: 14 amino acids. The CDR3 sequence: CATRQGQGTGELFF. Here the CDR3 DNA reads TGTGCCACCCGTCAGGGGCAGGGCACCGGGGAGCTGTTTTTT.

This clonotype was picked up a small number of times. V usage is TRBV6-4 and J usage is TRBJ2-3, with TRBD2 matching over 8 bases. The germline gives CDR1 MRHNA, CDR2 SNTAGT. Germline trimming cut 0 bases from V and 1 base from J; bases unmatched to any gene: 0. The length of the CDR3 is 15 residues. The CDR3 sequence: CASSDSRGGTDTQYF. DNA for the CDR3: TGTGCCAGCAGTGACTCGCGGGGGGGCACAGATACGCAGTATTTT.

V is TRBV15 and J is TRBJ2-7; 8 nucleotides line up with TRBD1. The CDR3 extends over 15 amino acids. Germline V CDR1 and CDR2: LNHNV, YYDKDF (reference sequence). Trimming cost V 3 bases and J 3 bases; bases outside gene matches: 7. This CDR3 is CATSSSQGALYEQYF. As DNA, the CDR3 is TGTGCCACCAGCAGTTCCCAGGGGGCCCTCTACGAGCAGTACTTC. Combining the CDR3 with reference TRBV15 and TRBJ2-7 gives the whole variable domain DAMVIQNPRYQVTQFGKPVTLSCSQTLNHNVMYWYQQKSSQAPKLLFHYYDKDFNNEADTPDNFQSRRPNTSFCFLDIRSPGLGDTAMYLCATSSSQGALYEQYFGPGTRLTVT.

This clonotype was observed a few times. The rearrangement links TRBV7-9 to TRBJ1-2; TRBD1 might be the D (5 bases). The CDR3 length is 13 residues. The ends were cut back, 3 bases at V and 2 bases at J, with 7 bases in the middle. From germline, CDR1 is SEHNR and CDR2 FQNEAQ (reference sequence). The DNA for the CDR3 is TGTGCCAGCAGCTTTGAGGGGAACTATGGCTACACCTTC. Translated: CASSFEGNYGYTF.

J is TRBJ2-7 and V is TRBV21-1; the D call TRBD1 from the table was never checked on the DNA. TRBV21-1 is a known pseudogene. CDR3 length equals 14 residues. The CDR3 loop is CASSSRSRGYEQYV. CDR3 sequence (DNA): TGTGCCAGCAGCAGCAGATCGAGGGGCTACGAGCAGTACGTC.

The CDR3 sequence: CASSQAEDSSNEQFF. CDR3 DNA: TGTGCCAGCAGCCAAGCTGAGGATAGCAGCAATGAGCAGTTCTTC. The chain has TRBV4-2 and TRBJ2-1; D is unclear. Trimming took 1 base from V and 6 from J, leaving 13 bases between them. The germline V gene has CDR1 LGHNA and CDR2 YNFKEQ. The CDR3 spans 15 residues.

In this sample, this clonotype turned up many times. The gene calls are TRBV5-1 and TRBJ2-1; D perhaps matches TRBD1 (6 bases). V lost 3 bases to trimming and J lost 4 bases, with 11 bases between them. This CDR3 has 14 amino acids. Germline loops: CDR1 SGHRS, CDR2 YFSETQ. CDR3 nucleotides: TGCGCCAGCAGCTCAGAACAGGGATACAATGAGCAGTTCTTC. Its protein is CASSSEQGYNEQFF.

This clonotype is a singleton in its sample. CDR3 region: CASSVSGGASDTQYF. CDR3 DNA: TGTGCCAGCAGCGTTAGCGGGGGGGCCTCGGATACGCAGTATTTT. The chain combines TRBV9 with TRBJ2-3, with 11 bases matching TRBD2. V was clipped by 2 bases and J by 6 bases; unmatched bases: 5. Germline V gives CDR1 SGDLS, CDR2 YYNGEE. The CDR3 has 15 residues.

This clonotype was observed many times. The gene calls are TRBV7-9 and TRBJ2-7; TRBD2 agrees at 7 bases. V was pared by 4 bases and J by 3 bases, with 3 bases of the junction left unmatched. The germline CDR1 and CDR2 sequences are SEHNR and FQNEAQ (reference sequence). The CDR3 has 13 amino acids. The DNA for the CDR3 is TGTGCCAGCAGCTCAGCGGGGAACTACGAGCAGTACTTC. This gives the protein CASSSAGNYEQYF.

The rearrangement joins TRBV5-1 to TRBJ1-4; D unclear. Germline V CDR1 and CDR2: SGHRS, YFSETQ. Trimming removed 0 bases from V and 3 bases from J, with 6 bases in between. The CDR3 is 14 amino acids. CDR3 loop: CASSLGDSNEKLFF. The CDR3 DNA is TGCGCCAGCAGCTTGGGGGATTCTAATGAAAAACTGTTTTTT. Complete variable domain (other parts from reference TRBV5-1 and TRBJ1-4): KAGVTQTPRYLIKTRGQQVTLSCSPISGHRSVSWYQQTPGQGLQFLFEYFSETQRNKGNFPGRFSGRQFSNSRSEMNVSTLELGDSALYLCASSLGDSNEKLFFGSGTQLSVL.

The chain recombines TRBV6-1 with TRBJ1-2, with D tentatively TRBD1 (6 bases). The CDR3 is 15 residues long. Trimming left V 0 bases short and J 1 base short, with 9 bases between. The germline gives CDR1 MNHNS, CDR2 SASEGT. In nucleotides, the CDR3 is TGTGCCAGCAGTGAAGCCGGACAGATTAACTATGGCTACACCTTC. As protein: CASSEAGQINYGYTF.

A few counts support this clonotype. This chain uses TRBV10-3 with TRBJ2-1; the D gene is possibly TRBD2 (5 bases). Deletions cut 10 bases from V and 6 bases from J, with 16 bases between. CDR3 length equals 13 residues. The germline CDR1 and CDR2 sequences are ENHRY and SYGVKD. The CDR3 sequence: CATEAGDTNEQFF. In DNA, the CDR3 is TGTGCCACCGAGGCGGGCGACACCAATGAGCAGTTCTTC.

V is TRBV6-6 and J is TRBJ2-1, with D possibly TRBD1 on 6 matching bases. CDR3 length: 14 amino acids. Germline V gene lookup returns CDR1 MNHNY and CDR2 SVGAGI (reference sequence). Trimming took 6 bases from V and 8 from J, leaving 17 bases between them. In DNA form, the CDR3 reads TGTGCCAGCAGGGGACACGGGGTTGCGGATGAGCAGTTCTTC. It yields the protein CASRGHGVADEQFF.